Below, one T cell receptor beta chain is given with its context. Its target is unknown. The sample has other DNA sequences that encode this CDR3 too. There are 14 residues in the CDR3. Germline-derived CDR1 and CDR2 are LNHDA and SQIVND (reference sequence). V lost 5 bases to trimming and J lost 11 bases; unmatched junction nucleotides: 11. The sample is drawn from a study of cytomegalovirus exposure and HLA in healthy donors. Study-level results: Fewer N-insertions than the approximately 700-donor mean were reportedly shown by an Asian-associated ancestry cluster in a later analysis. Sequencing likely generated an artifact that appeared as a cluster of highly shared sequence variants. Highest at DRB1 and lowest at HLA-C, TCR association rates differed among HLA loci in a later analysis.

Primers: 60 Vbeta forward and 13 Jbeta reverse. Method: immunoSEQ multiplex PCR; TCRdb's copy keeps in-frame clones and lacks some. The sample includes about 90,000 clones, around 80% of them seen just once. The sequenced sample was PBMCs. This TCR came from a man aged 25 to 40 in good health and CMV-seronegative. The V call is TRBV19, the J call TRBJ1-5; TRBD1 aligns across 8 bases. CDR3 sequence reads: CASSADRERIAQHF. The CDR3 DNA sequence: TGTGCCAGTAGTGCGGACAGGGAGAGGATAGCCCAGCATTTT.